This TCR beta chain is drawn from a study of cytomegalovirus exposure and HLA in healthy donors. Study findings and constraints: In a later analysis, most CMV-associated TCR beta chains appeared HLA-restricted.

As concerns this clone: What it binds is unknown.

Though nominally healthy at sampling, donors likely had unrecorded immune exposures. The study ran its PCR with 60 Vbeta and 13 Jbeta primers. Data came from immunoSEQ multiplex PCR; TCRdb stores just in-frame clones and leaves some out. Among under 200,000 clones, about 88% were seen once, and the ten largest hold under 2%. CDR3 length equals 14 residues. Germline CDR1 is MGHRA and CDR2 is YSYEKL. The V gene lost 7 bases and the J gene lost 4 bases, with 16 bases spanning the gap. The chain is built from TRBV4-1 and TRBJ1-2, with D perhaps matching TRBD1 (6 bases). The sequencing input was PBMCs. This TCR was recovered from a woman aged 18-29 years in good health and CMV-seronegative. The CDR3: CASTLKRTVYGYTF. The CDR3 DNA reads TGCGCCAGCACCCTAAAAAGGACAGTCTATGGCTACACCTTC.